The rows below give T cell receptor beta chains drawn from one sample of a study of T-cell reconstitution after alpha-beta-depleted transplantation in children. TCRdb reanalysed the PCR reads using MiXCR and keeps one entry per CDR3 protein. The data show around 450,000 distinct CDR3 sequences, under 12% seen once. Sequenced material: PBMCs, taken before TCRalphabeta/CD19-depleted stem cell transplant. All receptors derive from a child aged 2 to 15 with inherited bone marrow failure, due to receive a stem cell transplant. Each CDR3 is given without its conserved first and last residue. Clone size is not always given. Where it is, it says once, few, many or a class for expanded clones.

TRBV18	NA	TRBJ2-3	ASSPPGQGAYTDTQY
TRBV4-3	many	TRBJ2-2	ASSQGSGSNTGELF
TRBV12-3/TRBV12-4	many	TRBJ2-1	ASITGRTTDYNEQF
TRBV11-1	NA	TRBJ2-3	ASSSAGTGARPMDTDTQY
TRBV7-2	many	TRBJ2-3	ASSYDRGTDTQY
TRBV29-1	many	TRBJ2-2	SVGGGERTGELF
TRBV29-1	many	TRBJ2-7	SVAGSVQRDFYEQY
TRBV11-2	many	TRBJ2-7	ASSLDRFEREY
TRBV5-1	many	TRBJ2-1	ASSQRPDSPGWF
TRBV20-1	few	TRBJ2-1	SAMTASSYNEQF
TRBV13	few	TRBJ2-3	ASSLSSTTTDTQY
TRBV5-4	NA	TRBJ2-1	ASRRGGEATHYNEQF
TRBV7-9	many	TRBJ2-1	ARSPSTDSSYNEQF
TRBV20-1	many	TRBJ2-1	SARVWATYNEQF
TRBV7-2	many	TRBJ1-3	ASSLEARAMGNTIY
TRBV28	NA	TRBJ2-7	ASSLATGGLV
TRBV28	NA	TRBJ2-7	ASSTRLAGGWEQY
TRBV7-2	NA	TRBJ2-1	ASSQPSRYNEQF
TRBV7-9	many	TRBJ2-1	ASSLGVWLGINEQF
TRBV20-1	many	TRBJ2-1	SARRLAGFDEQF
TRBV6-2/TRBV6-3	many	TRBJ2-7	ATLSPPRGFTRPYEQY
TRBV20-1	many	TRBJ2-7	SAREPSGDTYEQY
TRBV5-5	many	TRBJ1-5	ASSLAGFQPQH
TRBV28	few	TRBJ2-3	ASSLIQATDTQY
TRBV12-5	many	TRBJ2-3	ASGLEATDTQY
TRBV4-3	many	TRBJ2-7	ASSQDILAGAYEQY
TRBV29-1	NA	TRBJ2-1	SVEDPRSGLGEQF
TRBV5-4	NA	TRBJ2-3	ASSSDRAGRTQY
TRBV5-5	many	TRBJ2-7	ASSRNTGGNYYEQY
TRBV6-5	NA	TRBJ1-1	ASSYSGQLNTEAF
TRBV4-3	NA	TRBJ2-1	ASSQDHIGILPRF
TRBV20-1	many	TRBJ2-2	SARKQGSRTTGELF
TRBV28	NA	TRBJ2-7	ASSLFSSGGPYEQY
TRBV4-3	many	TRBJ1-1	ASSRAGGLNTEAF
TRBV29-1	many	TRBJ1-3	SVRFTGNTIY
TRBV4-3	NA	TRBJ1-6	ASSQGLPSSYNSPLH
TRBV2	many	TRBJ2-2	ASSGVGGSGTNTGELF
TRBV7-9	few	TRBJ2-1	ASSLAGPMGDEQF
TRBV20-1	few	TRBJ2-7	SAGLAGRAIHEQY
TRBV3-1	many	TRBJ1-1	ASSHREGNTEAF